The sequence of this T cell receptor (beta chain) was determined in a study of blood T cell repertoires in COVID-19. In germline, CDR1 is SEHNR, CDR2 FQNEAQ (reference sequence). The CDR3 runs to 13 residues. V was pared by 1 base and J by 8 bases, with 11 bases between. Clones were read by immunoSEQ multiplex PCR, and TCRdb kept only the in-frame ones, dropping some. Of 250,000 or so clones in the sample, 87% were seen once. This TCR derives from a man younger than 40 who had recovered from COVID-19. This chain links TRBV7-9 with TRBJ1-1, with D maybe TRBD1 (5 bases). The sample comprised PBMCs or T cells enriched from blood (not recorded which). CDR3 region: CASSLVTDGEAFF. The CDR3 DNA reads TGTGCCAGCAGCTTAGTGACAGATGGAGAAGCTTTCTTT.